This TCR beta chain originates from a study of vaccination and CD4 T cells after COVID-19. Overall study context: Stimulation of the cells used overlapping spike peptide pools from SARS-CoV-2 and from the common cold coronaviruses HCoV-NL63, HCoV-OC43 and HCoV-229E.

This clonotype was detected a few times. Its antigen is unidentified. Cultured CD4+ T cells had their DNA profiled by the Oncomine TCR Beta short-read assay. Genomic DNA was extracted from cultured CD4+ T cells. TCRdb analysed the PCR reads with MiXCR anew, one entry per CDR3 protein. Of 20,000 to 25,000 distinct CDR3 sequences listed, 46% were seen once; the top ten hold more than 10%. As for time point: late sampling 161 to 241 days after vaccination in a few convalescent patients. Treatment defined: approximately nine-day PBMC culture with coronavirus spike peptide pools or control peptides (ViraFEST assay). Expanded clonotypes were found by TCR sequencing after peptide-pool stimulation (ViraFEST). Cells received half-medium changes with fresh IL-2 medium on days 3 and 7. The receptor was derived from a human donor who had recovered from COVID-19. The sample consisted of CD4+ T cells from blood, cultured in vitro, taken about 7 months after SARS-CoV-2 vaccination.

CDR3 protein: CASSLAPVLAKETQYF. CDR3 nucleotides: TGTGCCAGCAGCTTAGCGCCGGTGCTGGCGAAAGAGACCCAGTACTTC. The V gene is TRBV11-1, the J gene TRBJ2-5; D is undetermined. Germline CDR1 and CDR2: SGHAT and FQDESV (reference sequence). CDR3 length: 16 amino acids. V gave up 0 bases and J gave up 3 bases, with 14 bases separating them.